These 27 T cell receptor beta chains were sequenced from one sample in a study of OX40 agonist ivuxolimab in advanced cancers. Some clones are missing from TCRdb's copy, which holds only in-frame ones; the method was immunoSEQ multiplex PCR. Of about 83,000 clones in the sample, over 75% were seen once. The specimen was CD4+ or CD8+ T cells sorted from blood, collected in a trial of the OX40 agonist ivuxolimab. Receptors originate from an adult with an advanced solid tumor such as melanoma, head and neck, liver or kidney cancer.

V and J are TRBV9 and TRBJ2-1, with 8 bases lining up with TRBD1. J was trimmed by 4 bases and V by 0 bases; bases with no gene match: 6. Germline values: CDR1 SGDLS, CDR2 YYNGEE. The CDR3 is made up of 16 amino acids. The DNA for the CDR3 is TGTGCCAGCAGCGTAGCCGGACAGGGTCGGTACAATGAGCAGTTCTTC. As protein: CASSVAGQGRYNEQFF.

The chain couples TRBV19 to TRBJ2-6; 8 bases map to TRBD1. CDR3 length: 16 amino acids. J gave up 1 base and V 6 bases, and 5 bases lay outside the gene matches. Germline-derived CDR1 and CDR2 are LNHDA and SQIVND (reference sequence). The CDR3, as DNA: TGTGCCAGTAGGACAGGGGCGGTATCTGGGGCCAACGTCCTGACTTTC. Its protein is CASRTGAVSGANVLTF.

This chain joins TRBV5-6 and TRBJ2-2, with 8 bases aligning to TRBD1. CDR3 length equals 16 residues. Germline assignment: CDR1 SGHDT and CDR2 YYEEEE. Unmatched junction bases numbered 4, after V lost 1 base and J lost 2 bases. The CDR3 spells CASSLQGAVNTGELFF. CDR3 nucleotide sequence: TGTGCCAGCAGCTTGCAGGGGGCAGTAAACACCGGGGAGCTGTTTTTT.

The chain uses TRBV6-6 and TRBJ2-1, with 7 bases matching TRBD1. V shed 5 bases and J 4 bases; nucleotides not matched to a gene: 11. The CDR3 has 16 residues. The germline CDR1 and CDR2 sequences are MNHNY and SVGAGI (reference sequence). The CDR3 reads CASSRDSPEIYNEQFF. DNA of the CDR3: TGTGCCAGCAGTCGGGACAGCCCGGAAATATACAATGAGCAGTTCTTC.

The chain uses TRBV18 and TRBJ2-5; tentative D call: TRBD1 (6 bases). Germline CDR1 KGHSH, CDR2 LQKENI. V was cut by 5 bases and J by 3 bases, with 10 bases left in between. There are 13 residues in the CDR3. DNA of the CDR3: TGTGCCAGCTCAAGTGGACAGAAAGAGACCCAGTACTTC. It specifies CASSSGQKETQYF.

V is TRBV10-3 and J is TRBJ1-5; a possible D gene is TRBD1 (5 bases). Trimming left V 0 bases short and J 2 bases short, with 14 bases between. Germline CDR1 is ENHRY and CDR2 is SYGVKD. This CDR3 is 17 amino acids long. CDR3 DNA: TGTGCCATCAGTGAGTCGTGGGGGGTGGGTGGCAATCAGCCCCAGCATTTT. It yields the protein CAISESWGVGGNQPQHF.

The V call is TRBV11-2, the J call TRBJ1-5; D ambiguous. Germline-derived CDR1 and CDR2 are SGHAT and FQNNGV. Trimming shortened V by 4 bases and J by 0 bases, and 4 bases separated the two germline ends. CDR3 size: 13 residues. The CDR3 DNA reads as TGTGCCAGCAGCTCTAATAGCAATCAGCCCCAGCATTTT. It translates to CASSSNSNQPQHF.

The rearrangement uses TRBV25-1 and TRBJ2-3, with D possibly being TRBD1 (5 bases). Per the germline V gene, CDR1 is MGHDK and CDR2 is SYGVNS. The V and J ends lost 4 bases and 3 bases respectively, with 8 bases between them. CDR3 length equals 13 residues. For the CDR3, the DNA is TGTGCCAGCAGTGCCGCAGGGACAGATACGCAGTATTTT. Encoded protein: CASSAAGTDTQYF.

This sequence joins TRBV4-3 and TRBJ2-1, with D perhaps matching TRBD2 (5 bases). Germline V lookup: CDR1 LGHNA, CDR2 YSLEER. The V and J ends lost 0 bases and 8 bases respectively, with 17 bases between them. The CDR3 is 16 residues long. CDR3 residues: CASSQDIGVMIHEQFF. DNA for the CDR3: TGCGCCAGCAGCCAAGATATCGGGGTTATGATCCATGAGCAGTTCTTC.

The chain couples TRBV7-9 to TRBJ2-7, with TRBD1 matching over 12 bases. V lost 1 base to trimming and J lost 0 bases; unmatched junction nucleotides: 7. This CDR3 comprises 18 residues. From germline, CDR1 is SEHNR and CDR2 FQNEAQ (reference sequence). Here the CDR3 reads CASSLGDRGLGASYEQYF. The CDR3 bases are TGTGCCAGCAGCTTAGGGGACAGGGGGCTAGGGGCCTCCTACGAGCAGTACTTC.

The CDR3 nucleotides are TGTGCCAGCAGTTTATCAGGGGATATCTACGAGCAGTACTTC. Its protein is CASSLSGDIYEQYF. The genes are TRBV27 and TRBJ2-7, with D maybe TRBD1 (5 bases). The CDR3 is 14 amino acids. Between the trimmed V and J ends, which lost 0 bases and 3 bases, there was a span of 9 bases. Germline-derived CDR1 and CDR2 are MNHEY and SMNVEV (reference sequence).

This clone was detected only once. The chain links TRBV28 to TRBJ1-4, with 10 bases that match TRBD1. After removal of 3 bases from V and 8 bases from J, the junction contained 6 bases not matched to a gene. In germline, CDR1 is MDHEN, CDR2 SYDVKM. CDR3 length: 15 residues. The CDR3 DNA reads as TGTGCCAGCAGTTTCGGGGGACAGGGGAAAGAAAAACTGTTTTTT. Amino acids: CASSFGGQGKEKLFF. Together with reference TRBV28 and TRBJ1-4, the CDR3 gives the full variable domain: DVKVTQSSRYLVKRTGEKVFLECVQDMDHENMFWYRQDPGLGLRLIYFSYDVKMKEKGDIPEGYSVSREKKERFSLILESASTNQTSMYLCASSFGGQGKEKLFFGSGTQLSVL.

The genes are TRBV10-3 and TRBJ1-5; 8 nucleotides agree with TRBD1. CDR3 length: 13 residues. The germline gives CDR1 ENHRY, CDR2 SYGVKD. V shed 4 bases, J shed 5 bases, and the junction held 1 base outside the gene matches. The CDR3 DNA reads as TGTGCCATCAGTGTACAGGGGGATCAGCCCCAGCATTTT. Protein product: CAISVQGDQPQHF.

The chain has TRBV6-1 and TRBJ1-5; no reliable D call. Germline CDR1 is MNHNS and CDR2 is SASEGT. Trimming removed 2 bases at V and 7 bases at J, with 6 bases between. The CDR3 spans 12 residues. The CDR3: CASSEPFQPQHF. The DNA of the CDR3 is TGTGCCAGCAGTGAACCTTTCCAGCCCCAGCATTTT.

This chain links TRBV19 with TRBJ2-7, with D tentatively TRBD2 (6 bases). The germline V gene has CDR1 LNHDA and CDR2 SQIVND (reference sequence). This CDR3 region has 15 residues. Trimming stripped 5 bases from V and 2 bases from J, with 16 bases between. DNA of the CDR3: TGTGCCAGTAGTGTTACCGGGACTCTTCCCTACGAGCAGTACTTC. Encoded protein: CASSVTGTLPYEQYF.

The chain links TRBV5-1 to TRBJ2-7; D is possibly TRBD2 (5 bases). The CDR3 runs 14 residues. In germline, CDR1 is SGHRS, CDR2 YFSETQ. Between the trimmed V and J ends, which lost 0 bases and 2 bases, there was a span of 9 bases. CDR3 bases: TGCGCCAGCAGCTTGGAAGGAGGCCCCTACGAGCAGTACTTC. It encodes CASSLEGGPYEQYF.

This rearrangement joins TRBV19 to TRBJ1-1; 10 bases fit TRBD1. J lost 5 bases, V lost 7 bases, and 7 bases had no gene match. In germline, CDR1 is LNHDA, CDR2 SQIVND (reference sequence). The CDR3 totals 14 residues. CDR3 loop: CASMRGTGETEAFF. CDR3 bases: TGTGCCAGTATGCGCGGGACAGGGGAGACTGAAGCTTTCTTT.

V usage is TRBV5-5 and J usage is TRBJ2-4; D gene uncertain. Trimming removed 0 bases at V and 9 bases at J, with 7 bases between. The CDR3 runs 12 residues. The germline gives CDR1 SGHKS, CDR2 YYEKEE (reference sequence). The CDR3 sequence is CASSLEFAIQYF. The CDR3 coding sequence is TGTGCCAGCAGCTTGGAGTTCGCCATTCAGTACTTC.

This chain links TRBV6-5 with TRBJ1-2; D remains ambiguous. V gave up 2 bases and J gave up 5 bases, with 15 bases separating them. This CDR3 region has 15 residues. From germline, CDR1 is MNHEY and CDR2 SVGAGI. The CDR3 loop reads CASSYRVSRPYGYTF. The CDR3 DNA reads as TGTGCCAGCAGTTACCGAGTCAGCCGACCGTATGGCTACACCTTC.

This clone occurred a few times. V usage is TRBV21-1 and J usage is TRBJ1-2; the table calls TRBD1, which could not be checked here. TRBV21-1 is a pseudogene locus. CDR3 length equals 11 residues. CDR3 sequence: CASSHTHGYTF. The CDR3 DNA reads TGTGCCAGCAGCCACACACATGGCTACACCTTC.

In nucleotides, the CDR3 is TGCGCCAGCAGCTTTATTAGGGGAGACAATGAGCAGTTCTTC. It encodes CASSFIRGDNEQFF. This chain joins TRBV5-1 and TRBJ2-1; D possibly uses TRBD1 or TRBD2 (5 bases each). Trimming cost V 2 bases and J 5 bases, with 11 bases left between them. The germline V gene has CDR1 SGHRS and CDR2 YFSETQ. This CDR3 spans 14 amino acids.

The rearrangement joins TRBV5-4 to TRBJ2-1; unclear D gene. The CDR3 consists of 14 residues. V lost 0 bases and J 5 bases, leaving 9 bases between the germline ends. Germline CDR1 SGHNT, CDR2 YYREEE (reference sequence). The DNA for the CDR3 is TGTGCCAGCAGCTTGGAAGACCTTCACAATGAGCAGTTCTTC. Its translation: CASSLEDLHNEQFF.

The chain is built from TRBV5-6 and TRBJ1-6; D unclear. Deletions cut 1 base from V and 8 bases from J, with 10 bases between. Germline V lookup: CDR1 SGHDT, CDR2 YYEEEE. The length of the CDR3 is 14 residues. Here the CDR3 DNA reads TGTGCCAGCAGCTTGTTACAGTTACATTCACCCCTCCACTTT. Residues: CASSLLQLHSPLHF.

This sequence joins TRBV30 and TRBJ2-5, with a weak D call TRBD2 (6 bases). CDR1 is GTSNPN, CDR2 SVGIG, per germline (reference sequence). The V end was cut by 3 bases, the J end by 1 base, with 9 bases between. The CDR3 sequence is 13 residues long. Here the CDR3 reads CAWRRTIQETQYF. CDR3 sequence (DNA): TGTGCCTGGAGACGGACTATCCAAGAGACCCAGTACTTC.

The CDR3 sequence: CASSGGSGLSNQPQHF. The CDR3 region has the DNA TGTGCCAGTAGTGGGGGATCGGGACTGAGTAATCAGCCCCAGCATTTT. This chain links TRBV19 with TRBJ1-5; D possibly corresponds to TRBD1 (5 bases). V was cut by 5 bases and J by 4 bases, with 18 bases left in between. The germline CDR1 and CDR2 sequences are LNHDA and SQIVND (reference sequence). This CDR3 has 16 residues.

This clone has only one observation. V gene TRBV14 combines with J gene TRBJ2-1; possibly TRBD1 for D (6 bases). This CDR3 is 14 amino acids long. Germline V lookup: CDR1 SGHDN, CDR2 FVKESK. The V and J ends lost 5 bases and 7 bases respectively, with 15 bases between them. Here the CDR3 reads CASSYQGGYNEQFF. The CDR3, as DNA: TGTGCCAGCAGCTACCAAGGGGGTTATAATGAGCAGTTCTTC.

This clone was observed a single time. This chain connects TRBV4-3 to TRBJ1-2, with D possibly TRBD1 on 5 matching bases. V gave up 1 base and J gave up 7 bases, with 13 bases separating them. CDR1 and CDR2 (germline): LGHNA, YSLEER. This CDR3 is 14 amino acids long. CDR3 coding DNA: TGCGCCAGCAGCCAAGTTCAGGGAATGGGTGGCTACACCTTC. Translation: CASSQVQGMGGYTF.